A selection of T cell receptor beta chains follows, all from one sample in a study of cytomegalovirus exposure and HLA in healthy donors. The method was immunoSEQ multiplex PCR; TCRdb's version includes in-frame clones alone and lacks a portion of them. The table shows roughly 200,000 clones, with just over 75% occurring only once. The sample taken for sequencing was PBMCs. The origin of the receptors is a young man in good health and CMV-seronegative. The CDR3 runs from the conserved cysteine through the conserved F or W. A D gene is named only where the DNA matches it firmly. Clone size is shown for a subset of rows, as once, few, many or a class of expanded clone.

J gene: TRBJ2-7
V gene: TRBV10-3
D gene: NA
clone size: NA
CDR3 protein: CAVSEPGRGDYEQYF
CDR3 DNA: TGTGCCGTCAGTGAGCCAGGCCGCGGGGACTACGAGCAGTACTTC

J gene: TRBJ1-2
V gene: TRBV29-1
D gene: NA
clone size: NA
CDR3 protein: CSARTDLRGYTF
CDR3 DNA: TGCAGCGCCCGGACAGACCTTCGTGGCTACACCTTC

J gene: TRBJ2-1
V gene: TRBV7-3
D gene: TRBD1
clone size: NA
CDR3 protein: CASSLLDRVSPYNEQFF
CDR3 DNA: TGTGCCAGCAGCTTATTAGACAGGGTGAGTCCCTACAATGAGCAGTTCTTC

J gene: TRBJ2-7
V gene: TRBV11-2
D gene: NA
clone size: NA
CDR3 protein: CASSLSPGDYEQYF
CDR3 DNA: TGTGCCAGCAGCTTAAGTCCAGGGGACTACGAGCAGTACTTC

J gene: TRBJ2-7
V gene: TRBV5-1
D gene: NA
clone size: NA
CDR3 protein: CASSFDGAYEQYF
CDR3 DNA: TGCGCCAGCAGCTTTGATGGAGCGTACGAGCAGTACTTC

J gene: TRBJ1-2
V gene: TRBV28
D gene: NA
clone size: NA
CDR3 protein: CATTWTVYGYTF
CDR3 DNA: TGTGCCACGACCTGGACAGTGTATGGCTACACCTTC

J gene: TRBJ2-7
V gene: TRBV5-1
D gene: NA
clone size: NA
CDR3 protein: CASSPGLRPTTYEQYF
CDR3 DNA: TGCGCCAGCAGCCCAGGGCTCAGGCCGACCACCTACGAGCAGTACTTC

J gene: TRBJ1-2
V gene: TRBV7-9
D gene: NA
clone size: NA
CDR3 protein: CASRNLTGIYGYTF
CDR3 DNA: TGTGCCAGCAGGAACTTAACAGGGATCTATGGCTACACCTTC

J gene: TRBJ2-1
V gene: TRBV30
D gene: NA
clone size: NA
CDR3 protein: CAWTRFAQFF
CDR3 DNA: TGTGCCTGGACCAGATTTGCGCAGTTCTTC

J gene: TRBJ2-1
V gene: TRBV28
D gene: TRBD1
clone size: many
CDR3 protein: CASSLAGQGANEQFF
CDR3 DNA: TGTGCCAGCAGTTTAGCGGGACAGGGTGCCAATGAGCAGTTCTTC

J gene: TRBJ2-7
V gene: TRBV21-1
D gene: NA
clone size: once
CDR3 protein: CASRAVEQYF
CDR3 DNA: TGTGCCAGCAGGGCGGTCGAGCAGTACTTC

J gene: TRBJ2-7
V gene: TRBV30
D gene: TRBD2
clone size: NA
CDR3 protein: CAWALAASYEQYF
CDR3 DNA: TGTGCCTGGGCACTAGCGGCCTCCTACGAGCAGTACTTC

J gene: TRBJ2-2
V gene: TRBV5-1
D gene: NA
clone size: NA
CDR3 protein: CASSLDGDNTGELFF
CDR3 DNA: TGCGCCAGCAGCTTGGACGGGGATAACACCGGGGAGCTGTTTTTT

J gene: TRBJ2-1
V gene: TRBV27
D gene: NA
clone size: NA
CDR3 protein: CASSQSGYIYNEQFF
CDR3 DNA: TGTGCCAGCAGTCAATCCGGGTACATCTACAATGAGCAGTTCTTC

J gene: TRBJ2-1
V gene: TRBV19
D gene: TRBD1
clone size: once
CDR3 protein: CASSISPGGSYNEQFF
CDR3 DNA: TGTGCCAGTAGTATCTCTCCAGGGGGTTCCTACAATGAGCAGTTCTTC

J gene: TRBJ1-5
V gene: TRBV28
D gene: TRBD1
clone size: NA
CDR3 protein: CASSLVGTGVGQPQHF
CDR3 DNA: TGTGCCAGCAGTCTCGTCGGGACAGGGGTTGGTCAGCCCCAGCATTTT

J gene: TRBJ2-5
V gene: TRBV7-2
D gene: TRBD1
clone size: NA
CDR3 protein: CASSFVPGGWGETQYF
CDR3 DNA: TGTGCCAGCAGCTTTGTTCCAGGGGGTTGGGGAGAGACCCAGTACTTC

J gene: TRBJ2-5
V gene: TRBV6-5
D gene: TRBD2
clone size: NA
CDR3 protein: CASSYRLAGETQYF
CDR3 DNA: TGTGCCAGCAGTTACAGACTAGCGGGAGAGACCCAGTACTTC

J gene: TRBJ2-2
V gene: TRBV19
D gene: NA
clone size: NA
CDR3 protein: CATQTSNTGELFF
CDR3 DNA: TGTGCCACCCAGACTTCTAACACCGGGGAGCTGTTTTTT

J gene: TRBJ2-3
V gene: TRBV4-1
D gene: NA
clone size: NA
CDR3 protein: CASSRQETDTQYF
CDR3 DNA: TGCGCCAGCAGCCGTCAGGAAACAGATACGCAGTATTTT

J gene: TRBJ1-6
V gene: TRBV2
D gene: NA
clone size: NA
CDR3 protein: CASSVIRGDSPLHF
CDR3 DNA: TGTGCCAGCAGTGTAATCAGGGGAGATTCACCCCTCCACTTT

J gene: TRBJ1-4
V gene: TRBV5-1
D gene: TRBD1
clone size: NA
CDR3 protein: CASSSGQGGEKLFF
CDR3 DNA: TGCGCCAGCAGTTCGGGACAGGGAGGCGAAAAACTGTTTTTT

J gene: TRBJ2-6
V gene: TRBV5-6
D gene: NA
clone size: NA
CDR3 protein: CASSLLTGWSSGANVLTF
CDR3 DNA: TGTGCCAGCAGCTTACTGACAGGCTGGAGCTCTGGGGCCAACGTCCTGACTTTC

J gene: TRBJ2-7
V gene: TRBV4-1
D gene: NA
clone size: NA
CDR3 protein: CASSQSGLQYF
CDR3 DNA: TGCGCCAGCAGCCAATCGGGACTGCAGTACTTC

J gene: TRBJ1-1
V gene: TRBV6-6
D gene: NA
clone size: NA
CDR3 protein: CASSDRRGPEAFF
CDR3 DNA: TGTGCCAGCAGCGACCGCAGGGGTCCTGAAGCTTTCTTT

J gene: TRBJ2-1
V gene: TRBV28
D gene: TRBD2
clone size: NA
CDR3 protein: CASTISGSFKQFF
CDR3 DNA: TGTGCCAGCACTATTAGCGGGAGTTTCAAGCAGTTCTTC

J gene: TRBJ2-7
V gene: TRBV7-2
D gene: NA
clone size: NA
CDR3 protein: CASSLNGGHEQYF
CDR3 DNA: TGTGCCAGCAGCTTAAACGGGGGGCACGAGCAGTACTTC

J gene: TRBJ2-3
V gene: TRBV25-1
D gene: TRBD1
clone size: NA
CDR3 protein: CATRTGLYTQYF
CDR3 DNA: TGTGCCACCCGGACAGGGCTTTATACGCAGTATTTT

J gene: TRBJ2-5
V gene: TRBV6-5
D gene: TRBD1
clone size: NA
CDR3 protein: CASSYPPGQGTETQYF
CDR3 DNA: TGTGCCAGCAGTTACCCTCCGGGACAGGGGACAGAGACCCAGTACTTC

J gene: TRBJ2-7
V gene: TRBV4-2
D gene: TRBD1
clone size: NA
CDR3 protein: CASSQDWDSSYEQYF
CDR3 DNA: TGTGCCAGCAGCCAAGATTGGGACAGCTCCTACGAGCAGTACTTC

J gene: TRBJ2-6
V gene: TRBV28
D gene: TRBD2
clone size: NA
CDR3 protein: CASSSGVAGAKRSGANVLTF
CDR3 DNA: TGTGCCAGCAGTTCCGGAGTAGCGGGAGCCAAACGCTCTGGGGCCAACGTCCTGACTTTC

J gene: TRBJ2-1
V gene: TRBV6-1
D gene: NA
clone size: once
CDR3 protein: CASTEGRGAQFF
CDR3 DNA: TGTGCCAGCACCGAGGGGAGGGGGGCACAGTTCTTC

J gene: TRBJ1-1
V gene: TRBV5-1
D gene: NA
clone size: NA
CDR3 protein: CASSSATWATEAFF
CDR3 DNA: TGCGCCAGCAGCTCGGCCACTTGGGCCACTGAAGCTTTCTTT

J gene: TRBJ1-5
V gene: TRBV2
D gene: TRBD1
clone size: NA
CDR3 protein: CASSGPGGNRNQPQHF
CDR3 DNA: TGTGCCAGCAGTGGCCCAGGGGGCAATCGCAATCAGCCCCAGCATTTT

J gene: TRBJ2-5
V gene: TRBV19
D gene: TRBD1
clone size: NA
CDR3 protein: CASSPTGIETQYF
CDR3 DNA: TGTGCCAGTAGCCCGACAGGGATAGAGACCCAGTACTTC

J gene: TRBJ2-1
V gene: TRBV7-3
D gene: TRBD1
clone size: NA
CDR3 protein: CASSSDRGHEQFF
CDR3 DNA: TGTGCCAGCAGCTCAGACAGGGGGCATGAGCAGTTCTTC

J gene: TRBJ2-2
V gene: TRBV30
D gene: NA
clone size: NA
CDR3 protein: CASRSSGNTGELFF
CDR3 DNA: TGTGCCTCCAGGAGTAGCGGAAACACCGGGGAGCTGTTTTTT

J gene: TRBJ1-4
V gene: TRBV27
D gene: NA
clone size: NA
CDR3 protein: CASSLSTPAGREGEKLFF
CDR3 DNA: TGTGCCAGCAGTTTATCGACTCCAGCGGGGAGGGAAGGGGAAAAACTGTTTTTT

J gene: TRBJ1-1
V gene: TRBV6-6
D gene: NA
clone size: NA
CDR3 protein: CASSYTEAFF
CDR3 DNA: TGTGCCAGCAGTTACACAGAAGCTTTCTTT

J gene: TRBJ2-4
V gene: TRBV21-1
D gene: NA
clone size: NA
CDR3 protein: CASPTGLAKNIQYF
CDR3 DNA: TGTGCCAGCCCGACGGGATTAGCCAAAAACATTCAGTACTTC

J gene: TRBJ2-1
V gene: TRBV5-5
D gene: TRBD1
clone size: once
CDR3 protein: CASSKGTGGYNEQFF
CDR3 DNA: TGTGCCAGCAGCAAGGGGACAGGAGGATACAATGAGCAGTTCTTC

J gene: TRBJ2-5
V gene: TRBV7-9
D gene: NA
clone size: NA
CDR3 protein: CASSLQDRETQYF
CDR3 DNA: TGTGCCAGCAGCTTACAGGATCGTGAGACCCAGTACTTC

J gene: TRBJ2-5
V gene: TRBV5-1
D gene: NA
clone size: NA
CDR3 protein: CASSAGTSQETQYF
CDR3 DNA: TGCGCCAGCAGCGCCGGGACAAGTCAAGAGACCCAGTACTTC

J gene: TRBJ1-5
V gene: TRBV9
D gene: NA
clone size: NA
CDR3 protein: CASSVDSYNQPQHF
CDR3 DNA: TGTGCCAGCAGTGTCGACAGTTACAATCAGCCCCAGCATTTT

J gene: TRBJ1-1
V gene: TRBV18
D gene: TRBD1
clone size: NA
CDR3 protein: CASSPQTGITEAFF
CDR3 DNA: TGTGCCAGCTCACCTCAGACAGGGATCACTGAAGCTTTCTTT

J gene: TRBJ2-3
V gene: TRBV9
D gene: TRBD2
clone size: few
CDR3 protein: CASSVETSGSTDTQYF
CDR3 DNA: TGTGCCAGCAGCGTAGAGACTAGCGGTAGCACAGATACGCAGTATTTT

J gene: TRBJ2-7
V gene: TRBV2
D gene: NA
clone size: once
CDR3 protein: CASSEGSRDYEQYF
CDR3 DNA: TGTGCCAGCAGTGAGGGTTCGCGGGACTACGAGCAGTACTTC

J gene: TRBJ1-5
V gene: TRBV2
D gene: NA
clone size: few
CDR3 protein: CASSDVLGSQPQHF
CDR3 DNA: TGTGCCAGCAGTGATGTCCTCGGGAGTCAGCCCCAGCATTTT